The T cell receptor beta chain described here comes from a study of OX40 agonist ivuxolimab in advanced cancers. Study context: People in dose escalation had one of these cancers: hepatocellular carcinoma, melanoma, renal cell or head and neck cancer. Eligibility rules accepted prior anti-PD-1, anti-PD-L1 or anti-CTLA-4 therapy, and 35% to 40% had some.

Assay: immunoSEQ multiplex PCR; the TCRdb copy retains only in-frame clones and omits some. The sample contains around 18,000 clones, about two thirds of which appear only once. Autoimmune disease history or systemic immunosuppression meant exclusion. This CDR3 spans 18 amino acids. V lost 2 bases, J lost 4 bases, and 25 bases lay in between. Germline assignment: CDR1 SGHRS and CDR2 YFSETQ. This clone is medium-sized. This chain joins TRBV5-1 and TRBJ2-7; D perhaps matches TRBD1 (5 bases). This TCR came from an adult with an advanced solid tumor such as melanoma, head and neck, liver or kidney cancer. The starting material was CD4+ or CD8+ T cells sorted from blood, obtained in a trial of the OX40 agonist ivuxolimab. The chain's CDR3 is CASSFTPQSNGAEYEQYF. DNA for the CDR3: TGCGCCAGCAGCTTCACGCCGCAATCGAATGGGGCCGAGTACGAGCAGTACTTC.